The 3 T cell receptor beta chains below all came from one sample that was sequenced in a study of T cells in Graves' hyperthyroidism and ophthalmopathy. TCR beta CDR3 region amplification was performed from RNA transcripts. RT-PCR in the first round (using the HTBI primer set) targeted the TCR CDR3. MiXCR, applied by TCRdb to the multiplex PCR reads, yields one record per CDR3 protein. The sample holds a few hundred thousand distinct CDR3 sequences, approximately 15% seen once. The source material was blood. The receptors shown here come from a woman in her twenties or thirties with Graves' hyperthyroidism.

Ten or more counts support this clonotype. The gene calls are TRBV18 and TRBJ1-2; weak D call: TRBD1 (6 bases). Germline CDR1 is KGHSH and CDR2 is LQKENI. CDR3 length equals 15 residues. V dropped 4 bases and J dropped 5 bases, with 17 bases sitting between them. The CDR3 bases are TGTGCCAGCTCACAACCCGGGACACGGATATATGGCTACACCTTC. Encoded protein: CASSQPGTRIYGYTF.

This clonotype was seen at least ten times. This sequence joins TRBV6-1 and TRBJ2-7, with 9 bases identical to TRBD1. Germline-derived CDR1 and CDR2 are MNHNS and SASEGT. Germline trimming cut 5 bases from V and 1 base from J; bases unmatched to any gene: 12. This CDR3 has 17 residues. CDR3 protein: CASSYNEPGQGSYEQYF. In nucleotides, the CDR3 is TGTGCCAGCAGTTACAATGAACCGGGACAGGGATCCTACGAGCAGTACTTC.

This clonotype appeared many times. The chain combines TRBV27 with TRBJ2-3, with no clear D. The germline V gene encodes CDR1 MNHEY and CDR2 SMNVEV (reference sequence). Trimming stripped 9 bases from V and 0 bases from J, with 13 bases between. The length of the CDR3 is 14 residues. The CDR3 region is CASHSWRSTDTQYF. The CDR3 region has the DNA TGTGCCAGTCATAGCTGGCGGAGCACAGATACGCAGTATTTT.